This T cell receptor beta chain was sequenced during a study of cytomegalovirus exposure and HLA in healthy donors. Study outcomes and limitations: Follow-up analysis seemed to connect common viral pathogens with several of the most significant clusters identified. It was taken for granted in presence/absence analyses that sequencing depth across donors was roughly uniform. TCR beta chains numbering approximately 150 were designated cytomegalovirus-associated.

PCR employed 60 Vbeta and 13 Jbeta primers. Sequenced by immunoSEQ multiplex PCR; TCRdb stores in-frame clones only, minus some. The sample includes under 300,000 clones, about 93% of them seen just once. With regard to this clone: What it binds is not known.

Trimming took 3 bases from V and 2 from J; bases not matched to a gene: 5. The CDR3 runs 14 residues. CDR1 is SGHRS and CDR2 is YFSETQ in the germline V gene. The receptor comes from a girl aged 2 to 10 in good health and CMV-seronegative. Sequences were obtained from PBMCs. The V call is TRBV5-1, the J call TRBJ2-7, with 7 nucleotides matching TRBD2. The CDR3 protein is CASSSGLEPYEQYF. For the CDR3, the DNA is TGCGCCAGCAGCTCCGGACTAGAGCCCTACGAGCAGTACTTC.